The sequence of this T cell receptor delta chain was determined in a study of γδ T cells in repeated Plasmodium falciparum infection. Looking at the study overall: Malaria-naive adults were infected with P. falciparum NF54 four times over roughly 590 days. Points from the study as a whole: Compared with Australian children, Malian Vdelta2-negative repertoires seemed more clonal, less diverse, less shared. Vdelta2-negative gammadelta repertoires, largely Vdelta1+, seemingly showed infection-driven waves of new clonal selection. Many TCRgamma sequences overlapped between individuals in stable Vgamma9/Vdelta2+ repertoires.

Per the germline V gene, CDR1 is TVYSNPD and CDR2 is GDNSRS (reference sequence). V dropped 3 bases and J dropped 2; count of bases not matched to a gene: 42. This CDR3 is 29 amino acids long. This clone appeared many times. The antigen is unknown. TCRdb lists the protein of a much larger clone for this DNA, which differs at residue 21, so this is likely a read error; the protein given here is translated from the DNA itself. Flow sorting of PBMC yielded separate Vgamma9/Vdelta2+ and Vdelta2-negative gammadelta T cell populations for bulk repertoire analysis. TCRdb re-called clones from the multiplex PCR reads using CATT. The table lists about 50,000 delta-chain clones, 1.5% to 2% of them singletons.

This clonotype was sampled from a pool of human donors (malaria-infected and uninfected, not separated). Sequencing was performed on gamma-delta T cells from blood. The chain employs TRDV3 and TRDJ3; 11 nucleotides match TRDD3. CDR3 coding DNA: TGTGCCTTCCCCGTGCCTTCCTACCCCAGATCCGCCAATTACTGGGGGATAATCGTCGGGACCTGGGACACCCGACAGATGTTTTTC. This translates into CAFPVPSYPRSANYWGIIVGTWDTRQMFF.